Sequencing of this T cell receptor beta chain was carried out in a study of shared clonotypes between healthy human individuals. Study-level background: Researchers drew samples from a couple of women and a few men aged 18 to 49.

With respect to this clone: Its antigen is not identified.

The repertoire was sequenced with immunoSEQ multiplex PCR; TCRdb's copy has only in-frame clones and lacks some. The sample holds 850,000 to 1,200,000 clones, around 76% seen once. Subsets obtained from CD4+ cells comprised CD45RA+ naive and CD45RA-negative memory cells. The V and J ends lost 1 base and 1 base respectively, with 17 bases between them. The CDR3 runs 18 residues. Germline CDR1 and CDR2: SGHAT and FQNNGV. Study results and limitations: When compared with the clonotypes that were shared by all four sorted-subset donors, the non-shared clonotypes turned out to have lower generation probabilities.

Source material: memory CD4+ T cells sorted from blood. Documented subset: CD45RA-negative fraction. The V and J genes are TRBV11-2 and TRBJ1-5; D might be TRBD1 (6 bases). This TCR derives from a man aged 18-30 years in good health. DNA of the CDR3: TGTGCCAGCAGCTTAGCCCCTGGGGGGGGCCCGAGCAATCAGCCCCAGCATTTT. The encoded protein is CASSLAPGGGPSNQPQHF.